The clone carrying this T cell receptor (beta chain) occurred many times. What it binds is not known. This specimen comes from a study of tumor-infiltrating lymphocytes in primary liver carcinoma. General study points: Tumor-adjacent and tumor-blood pairs shared less of their repertoires than tumor region pairs shared.

TCR beta cDNA was reverse-transcribed from 500 to 550 ng of total RNA. The reaction used a constant-region primer and ProtoScript II reverse transcriptase. Three nested multiplex PCR rounds, a slightly modified ARM-PCR, produced the libraries for TCR beta. Use of TRBV1-TRBV30 forward primers with a C-beta reverse primer characterized the first two PCR rounds, which lasted roughly 9 cycles each. TCRdb passed the multiplex PCR reads through MiXCR, listing each CDR3 protein once. The table lists 80,000 or so distinct CDR3 sequences, about three quarters of them singletons, with about 25% in the top ten. The germline V and J ends were trimmed by 2 bases and 1 base, with 8 bases remaining between them. CDR3 length equals 14 residues. Per the germline V gene, CDR1 is MNHEY and CDR2 is SVGAGI. Starting material for RNA and DNA co-extraction consisted of about 20-33 mg of unsorted bulk tissue.

The receptor's source is a man between 35 and 55 years old with primary liver carcinoma and hepatitis B virus infection. This chain links TRBV6-5 with TRBJ1-1, with a weak D call TRBD1 (6 bases). Sequencing was done on a sample of tumor-adjacent normal liver tissue. CDR3 residues: CASSYGGANTEAFF. The CDR3 DNA is TGTGCCAGCAGTTACGGGGGGGCGAACACTGAAGCTTTCTTT.